Below are 29 T cell receptor beta chains sequenced from a single sample in a study of identical twins. MiXCR, run by TCRdb on the 5' RACE reads, gives a single entry per CDR3 protein. Seen here are over 550,000 distinct CDR3 sequences, around 7.5% observed once, and the top ten hold about 1.5%. The same sample was also studied in work on yellow fever vaccine responses in identical twins.

Sequenced material: PBMCs. The receptors derive from a woman aged 18 to 35 in good health.

This clonotype was seen a few times. The genes are TRBV27 and TRBJ2-1; TRBD2 is a possible D gene (6 bases). The length of the CDR3 is 16 residues. Germline V lookup: CDR1 MNHEY, CDR2 SMNVEV (reference sequence). V shed 0 bases and J shed 8 bases, with 17 bases lying between them. DNA of the CDR3: TGTGCCAGCAGTTTATCGATTAGCGGCAGGAGCGATGAGCAGTTCTTC. This sequence encodes CASSLSISGRSDEQFF.

This clonotype has more than one count but fewer than ten. The rearrangement links TRBV27 to TRBJ2-2; TRBD1 agrees at 11 bases. This CDR3 is built from 14 residues. The V gene's germline CDR1 is MNHEY and CDR2 SMNVEV (reference sequence). V dropped 7 bases and J dropped 6; count of bases not matched to a gene: 4. This CDR3 is CASMWTGGPGELFF. The CDR3 DNA reads as TGTGCCAGCATGTGGACAGGGGGCCCCGGGGAGCTGTTTTTT.

The V and J genes are TRBV7-3 and TRBJ2-2; 8 nucleotides agree with TRBD2. The CDR3 contains 15 residues. CDR1 is SGHTA and CDR2 is FQGTGA in the germline V gene. The junction had 6 bases not matched to a gene; V was cut back by 5 bases and J by 4 bases. The CDR3 DNA reads as TGTGCCAGCAGCCCGACTAGCGAAAGCACCGGGGAGCTGTTTTTT. It specifies CASSPTSESTGELFF.

The chain links TRBV19 to TRBJ2-3, with 8 positions matching TRBD1. This CDR3 is built from 16 residues. Germline-derived CDR1 and CDR2 are LNHDA and SQIVND (reference sequence). V was clipped by 5 bases and J by 5 bases; unmatched bases: 12. The DNA for the CDR3 is TGTGCCAGTAGTCGGGCCGAAGGCAGGGGGCGAGATACGCAGTATTTT. Residues: CASSRAEGRGRDTQYF.

This clonotype has just a few counts. The rearrangement links TRBV5-1 to TRBJ2-7; no firm D call. This CDR3 contains 16 residues. Germline V gene sequence: CDR1 SGHRS, CDR2 YFSETQ. With 4 bases removed from V and 0 bases from J, the gap between germline ends came to 17 bases. DNA of the CDR3: TGCGCCAGCAGCCCGGGTGGGCGAACGAGCTCCTACGAGCAGTACTTC. Protein: CASSPGGRTSSYEQYF.

With regard to this clonotype: The junction departs from the called germline gene at one end, perhaps through a read error. This chain uses TRBV6-1 with TRBJ2-4; 10 bases are a match to TRBD1. Germline CDR1 reads MNHNS; CDR2 reads SASEGT. The length of the CDR3 is 18 residues. CDR3 region: CASSSPGTGDIAKIIQYF. CDR3 in DNA: TGTGCCAGCAGCAGCCCCGGGACAGGGGATATAGCCAAAATCATTCAGTACTTC.

In this sample, this clonotype turned up a few times. CDR3 sequence (DNA): TGTGCCAGCAGCTTAAACGCGGAAGTTGGCGGGTCGAGCTCCTACAATGAGCAGTTCTTC. Amino acids: CASSLNAEVGGSSSYNEQFF. This chain links TRBV7-3 with TRBJ2-1; tentative D call: TRBD2 (5 bases). V was pared by 1 base and J by 0 bases, with 22 bases between. This CDR3 is 20 amino acids long. Germline assignment: CDR1 SGHTA and CDR2 FQGTGA.

In this sample, this clonotype turned up many times. The V and J genes are TRBV10-3 and TRBJ1-1; D gene unclear. Between the trimmed V and J ends, which lost 3 bases and 0 bases, there was a span of 8 bases. The CDR3 extends over 14 amino acids. The V gene's germline CDR1 is ENHRY and CDR2 SYGVKD. The DNA of the CDR3 is TGTGCCATCAGTGAAGGTCAGTTGAACACTGAAGCTTTCTTT. Translated: CAISEGQLNTEAFF.

This clonotype was picked up many times. The chain carries TRBV28 and TRBJ1-6, with D uncertain. The V end was cut by 6 bases, the J end by 7 bases, with 16 bases between. Germline V lookup: CDR1 MDHEN, CDR2 SYDVKM. The CDR3 extends over 15 amino acids. The CDR3 nucleotides read TGTGCCAGCAGCATATTTGGCGATCGAAATTCACCCCTCCACTTT. Residues: CASSIFGDRNSPLHF.

The J gene is TRBJ2-1, the V gene TRBV18; D might be TRBD2 (5 bases). This CDR3 has 16 amino acids. From germline, CDR1 is KGHSH and CDR2 LQKENI. Trimming stripped 2 bases from V and 4 bases from J, with 15 bases between. This CDR3 reads CASSPDRRSRYNEQFF. In DNA form, the CDR3 reads TGTGCCAGCTCACCAGATAGGAGGAGTAGATACAATGAGCAGTTCTTC.

The genes are TRBV11-2 and TRBJ2-5; D is undetermined. V lost 3 bases, J lost 4 bases, and 9 bases lay in between. The V gene's germline CDR1 is SGHAT and CDR2 FQNNGV. The CDR3 is 13 amino acids. The CDR3 protein is CASSFEGLETQYF. The CDR3 DNA reads as TGTGCCAGCAGCTTCGAAGGCCTAGAGACCCAGTACTTC.

CDR3 in DNA: TGCGCCAGCAGTGAGGGGGGGGCTAGCTCCTACGAGCAGTACTTC. Translation gives CASSEGGASSYEQYF. The chain joins TRBV10-2 to TRBJ2-7, with a weak D call TRBD2 (7 bases). Trimming took 2 bases from V and 0 from J, leaving 11 bases between them. This CDR3 has 15 residues. Germline CDR1 is WSHSY and CDR2 is SAAADI.

This chain connects TRBV6-6 to TRBJ2-7; possible D gene TRBD1, 5 bases. The CDR3 is 11 amino acids. V lost 10 bases and J lost 3, with 10 bases in between. Germline CDR1 reads MNHNY; CDR2 reads SVGAGI (reference sequence). The CDR3 region has the DNA TGTGCCACCGGACATGGCTACGAGCAGTACTTC. This gives the protein CATGHGYEQYF.

The table lists this clonotype with many counts. The rearrangement joins TRBV28 to TRBJ2-1, with D possibly being TRBD1 (5 bases). The germline CDR1 and CDR2 sequences are MDHEN and SYDVKM. Trimming cost V 5 bases and J 4 bases, with 18 bases left between them. This CDR3 is 16 amino acids long. This CDR3 reads CASSVVGQGRYNEQFF. The CDR3, as DNA: TGTGCCAGCAGTGTGGTCGGGCAGGGCAGGTACAATGAGCAGTTCTTC.

This chain joins TRBV11-2 and TRBJ2-7, with TRBD2 as a possible D gene (5 bases). The germline V gene has CDR1 SGHAT and CDR2 FQNNGV. The CDR3 loop spans 14 amino acids. V lost 1 base and J 5 bases, leaving 12 bases between the germline ends. CDR3 in amino acids: CASSLAPLGDEQYF. The CDR3, as DNA: TGTGCCAGCAGCTTAGCTCCACTAGGAGACGAGCAGTACTTC.

This clonotype appeared a few times. The gene calls are TRBV4-1 and TRBJ2-2, with D perhaps given as TRBD1 or TRBD2 (5 bases each). V lost 2 bases and J lost 4, with 14 bases in between. The CDR3 sequence is 16 residues long. CDR1 and CDR2 (germline): MGHRA, YSYEKL. CDR3 region: CASSQLPGPPTGELFF. The CDR3 DNA is TGCGCCAGCAGCCAATTACCGGGACCCCCCACCGGGGAGCTGTTTTTT.

As DNA, the CDR3 is TGCAGTGCTAGAGTTGGCGGGATACAAGAGACCCAGTACTTC. Amino acid sequence: CSARVGGIQETQYF. The chain has TRBV20-1 and TRBJ2-5; the D gene is possibly TRBD2 (6 bases). Trimming stripped 1 base from V and 2 bases from J, with 11 bases between. The length of the CDR3 is 14 residues. In germline, CDR1 is DFQATT, CDR2 SNEGSKA (reference sequence).

The sample holds many counts of this clonotype. This chain links TRBV4-1 with TRBJ2-2, with 7 bases aligning to TRBD2. V lost 4 bases and J lost 2; bases outside the gene matches: 4. Germline V gives CDR1 MGHRA, CDR2 YSYEKL. The CDR3 contains 15 residues. This chain's CDR3 is CASSPPGGNTGELFF. CDR3 bases: TGCGCCAGCAGCCCTCCGGGAGGAAACACCGGGGAGCTGTTTTTT.

In its sample, this clonotype was seen many times. The V gene is TRBV6-5, the J gene TRBJ1-1; 7 nucleotides align to TRBD1. Unmatched junction bases numbered 10, after V lost 8 bases and J lost 1 base. The CDR3 consists of 15 residues. From germline, CDR1 is MNHEY and CDR2 SVGAGI. The CDR3 here is CASYSRQGRNTEAFF. The CDR3, as DNA: TGTGCCAGCTATTCTCGACAGGGCCGGAACACTGAAGCTTTCTTT.

The chain joins TRBV6-6 to TRBJ2-7, with D possibly being TRBD1 (7 bases). This CDR3 contains 13 residues. CDR1 is MNHNY and CDR2 is SVGAGI in the germline V gene (reference sequence). Between the trimmed V and J ends, which lost 0 bases and 7 bases, there was a span of 10 bases. CDR3 DNA: TGTGCCAGCAGTTACTCTCAGGGGGGAGAGCAGTACTTC. It specifies CASSYSQGGEQYF.

In this sample, this clonotype turned up many times. The V call is TRBV7-2, the J call TRBJ2-3; D gene ambiguous. Germline CDR1 and CDR2: SGHTA and FQGNSA. Trimming took 1 base from V and 2 from J, leaving 10 bases between them. The CDR3 contains 15 residues. This chain's CDR3 is CASSLGGYNTDTQYF. CDR3 bases: TGTGCCAGCAGCTTAGGAGGCTATAACACAGATACGCAGTATTTT. The whole variable domain, filled in from reference TRBV7-2 and TRBJ2-3, reads GAGVSQSPSNKVTEKGKDVELRCDPISGHTALYWYRQSLGQGLEFLIYFQGNSAPDKSGLPSDRFSAERTGGSVSTLTIQRTQQEDSAVYLCASSLGGYNTDTQYFGPGTRLTVL.

There are a few counts of this clonotype. The chain links TRBV29-1 to TRBJ2-1; 13 bases agree with TRBD2. V shed 2 bases and J 7 bases; nucleotides not matched to a gene: 2. The V gene's germline CDR1 is SQVTM and CDR2 ANQGSEA. The CDR3 extends over 14 amino acids. DNA for the CDR3: TGCAGCGTTGAACCGGGACTAGCGGGAAATGAGCAGTTCTTC. This gives the protein CSVEPGLAGNEQFF.

This clonotype was detected only a few times. V gene TRBV19 combines with J gene TRBJ2-7; 9 bases agree with TRBD2. Unmatched junction bases numbered 14, after V lost 4 bases and J lost 4 bases. The V gene's germline CDR1 is LNHDA and CDR2 SQIVND (reference sequence). The CDR3 is 17 amino acids. The CDR3 DNA sequence: TGTGCCAGTAGTAAGAGCTTTAGGGCTAGCGGGACTTACGAGCAGTACTTC. This sequence encodes CASSKSFRASGTYEQYF.

This clonotype was found many times. The gene calls are TRBV11-2 and TRBJ2-1, with TRBD2 matching 8 bases. The CDR3 is 15 amino acids. V gave up 3 bases and J gave up 3 bases; unmatched junction bases: 4. Germline V lookup: CDR1 SGHAT, CDR2 FQNNGV. This CDR3 reads CASSFSGRGYNEQFF. The CDR3 region has the DNA TGTGCCAGCAGCTTCAGCGGGAGAGGCTACAATGAGCAGTTCTTC. Supplemented by reference TRBV11-2 and TRBJ2-1, the full variable domain reads EAGVAQSPRYKIIEKRQSVAFWCNPISGHATLYWYQQILGQGPKLLIQFQNNGVVDDSQLPKDRFSAERLKGVDSTLKIQPAKLEDSAVYLCASSFSGRGYNEQFFGPGTRLTVL.

In its sample, this clonotype was seen many times. The rearrangement links TRBV3-1 to TRBJ2-1, with TRBD2 matching 11 bases. The germline CDR1 and CDR2 sequences are LGHDT and YNNKEL (reference sequence). V lost 6 bases, J lost 4 bases, and 5 bases stayed unmatched. CDR3 size: 15 residues. The CDR3 DNA is TGTGCCAGCAGTCAAATAGCGGGAGGGTACAATGAGCAGTTCTTC. Its translation is CASSQIAGGYNEQFF.

At least ten counts were recorded for this clonotype. The V gene is TRBV4-1, the J gene TRBJ2-1; D is unresolved. Germline CDR1 reads MGHRA; CDR2 reads YSYEKL. The CDR3 runs 15 residues. Trimming stripped 1 base from V and 5 bases from J, with 12 bases between. The CDR3 region has the DNA TGCGCCAGCAGCCAAGTTATAGGGCAAAACAATGAGCAGTTCTTC. Protein: CASSQVIGQNNEQFF.

CDR3 region: CASSLAFRDRATNEQYV. Here the CDR3 DNA reads TGTGCCAGCAGCTTAGCTTTCCGGGACAGGGCTACGAACGAGCAGTACGTC. The V gene is TRBV7-6, the J gene TRBJ2-7, with 9 nucleotides matching TRBD1. V lost 0 bases, J lost 5 bases, and 11 bases stayed unmatched. Looked up from germline, CDR1 is SGHVS and CDR2 is FNYEAQ. The CDR3 is made up of 17 amino acids.

This clonotype has a count of ten or more. The chain recombines TRBV12-3 or TRBV12-4 with TRBJ2-1; 12 bases line up with TRBD2. There are 16 residues in the CDR3. V lost 4 bases, J lost 10 bases, and 11 bases stayed unmatched. CDR3 nucleotide sequence: TGTGCCAGCAGTTCCCTCCCGGGACTAGCGGGTGGCGAGCAGTTCTTC. This gives the protein CASSSLPGLAGGEQFF.

This clonotype was counted between two and nine times. The chain has TRBV4-2 and TRBJ2-1; D uncertain. This CDR3 comprises 12 residues. Germline V lookup: CDR1 LGHNA, CDR2 YNFKEQ. V shed 2 bases and J shed 7 bases, with 6 bases lying between them. The CDR3 region is CASSQHQNEQFF. In DNA form, the CDR3 reads TGTGCCAGCAGCCAACATCAAAATGAGCAGTTCTTC.